This T cell receptor (beta chain) was recovered during a study of blood T cell repertoires in COVID-19. Study as a whole: The United States, Italy and Spain provided the acute and convalescent COVID-19 samples. T cells, B-cell-depleted T cells, or PBMCs provided the cDNA or gDNA that served as material.

The protocol was immunoSEQ multiplex PCR, while the TCRdb copy is restricted to in-frame clones and leaves out a portion. The sample includes 200,000 to 250,000 clones, about 86% of them seen just once. CDR1 and CDR2 from the germline V gene are LNHNV and YYDKDF (reference sequence). V dropped 5 bases and J dropped 3 bases, with 17 bases sitting between them. This CDR3 region has 16 residues. This receptor was identified in an older man with acute or convalescent COVID-19. This sequence joins TRBV15 and TRBJ1-3; D unclear. Sequencing used peripheral blood. CDR3 sequence reads: CATSGSPTAFGNTIYF. CDR3 sequence (DNA): TGTGCCACCAGCGGAAGCCCCACAGCTTTTGGAAACACCATATATTTT.